A single sample is the source of the 22 T cell receptor beta chains below, sequenced in a study of blood T cell repertoires in COVID-19 (dated by TCRdb to 2018 to 2020). The library was generated by the immunoSEQ multiplex PCR assay. TCRdb's version of the immuneACCESS table is confined to in-frame rearrangements and falls short of the full clone set. An unresolved V gene accounts for under half of the shortfall where checked; the remainder is of unknown origin. Across this sample there are around 50,000 clones, with 80% to 90% seen only once. The ten largest clones take up roughly 2.3% of the sample. Source material: peripheral blood. The source of these receptors is a human donor in a cohort sampled during active COVID-19.

The chain links TRBV6-5 to TRBJ2-7; 8 positions agree with TRBD1. From germline, CDR1 is MNHEY and CDR2 SVGAGI. This CDR3 contains 14 residues. V lost 6 bases and J lost 7; bases outside the gene matches: 11. The CDR3 bases are TGTGCCAGCAGCCAGACCGGACAGGGAAGGGAGCAGTACTTC. Translated, it gives CASSQTGQGREQYF.

The chain is built from TRBV4-2 and TRBJ2-3, with TRBD2 as a possible D gene (6 bases). CDR3 length: 15 residues. CDR1 is LGHNA, CDR2 YNFKEQ, per germline. The V end lost 4 bases, the J end lost 2 bases, and 13 bases lay between the germline ends. The CDR3 DNA reads TGTGCCAGCAGCCTAGGGACTCTCCCCACAGATACGCAGTATTTT. It translates to CASSLGTLPTDTQYF.

The chain employs TRBV7-9 and TRBJ2-5, with TRBD2 matching 7 bases. CDR3 length equals 16 residues. V lost 5 bases and J lost 2; bases outside the gene matches: 11. In germline, CDR1 is SEHNR, CDR2 FQNEAQ (reference sequence). For the CDR3, the DNA is TGTGCCAGCAGCAAAAGAGCGGGGAGAATACAAGAGACCCAGTACTTC. It encodes CASSKRAGRIQETQYF.

This clone is a singleton in its sample. Written as DNA, the CDR3 is TGCGCCAGCAGCCAAGACAGGGGTAACTATGGCTACACCTTC. Protein product: CASSQDRGNYGYTF. V gene TRBV4-3 combines with J gene TRBJ1-2; perhaps TRBD1 as D (6 bases). V lost 0 bases, J lost 1 base, and 6 bases lay in between. The germline V gene has CDR1 LGHNA and CDR2 YSLEER. The CDR3 is made up of 14 amino acids.

This sequence joins TRBV28 and TRBJ1-5; D call uncertain. The germline V gene encodes CDR1 MDHEN and CDR2 SYDVKM. The CDR3 consists of 15 residues. V shed 5 bases and J shed 7 bases, with 18 bases lying between them. CDR3 bases: TGTGCCAGCAGTCGTCGGCGGGAAGGAAACCAGCCCCAGCATTTT. Its translation: CASSRRREGNQPQHF. Variable domain in full (rest from reference TRBV28 and TRBJ1-5): DVKVTQSSRYLVKRTGEKVFLECVQDMDHENMFWYRQDPGLGLRLIYFSYDVKMKEKGDIPEGYSVSREKKERFSLILESASTNQTSMYLCASSRRREGNQPQHFGDGTRLSIL.

The rearrangement uses TRBV28 and TRBJ2-1; tentatively, D is TRBD2 (6 bases). The CDR3 length is 15 residues. Per the germline V gene, CDR1 is MDHEN and CDR2 is SYDVKM. Trimming removed 3 bases from V and 2 bases from J, with 11 bases in between. The chain's CDR3 is CASSFASVTYNEQFF. As DNA, the CDR3 is TGTGCCAGCAGTTTTGCTAGCGTTACCTACAATGAGCAGTTCTTC. Looking up the rest from reference TRBV28 and TRBJ2-1 gives the full variable domain: DVKVTQSSRYLVKRTGEKVFLECVQDMDHENMFWYRQDPGLGLRLIYFSYDVKMKEKGDIPEGYSVSREKKERFSLILESASTNQTSMYLCASSFASVTYNEQFFGPGTRLTVL.

This clone appeared once. CDR3 in amino acids: CASSQELAEGGSEQFF. CDR3 sequence (DNA): TGCGCCAGCAGCCAAGAATTGGCGGAAGGAGGTAGTGAGCAGTTCTTC. This chain links TRBV4-3 with TRBJ2-1; perhaps TRBD2 as D (5 bases). With 0 bases removed from V and 9 bases from J, the gap between germline ends came to 18 bases. Germline loops: CDR1 LGHNA, CDR2 YSLEER. This CDR3 has 16 residues.

This chain joins TRBV6-4 and TRBJ2-6; 11 bases match TRBD1. This CDR3 spans 19 amino acids. In germline, CDR1 is MRHNA, CDR2 SNTAGT. Trimming took 6 bases from V and 4 from J; bases not matched to a gene: 14. CDR3 in amino acids: CASRGPDRGLSNGANVLTF. In DNA, the CDR3 is TGTGCCAGCAGGGGCCCGGACAGGGGGCTTTCTAACGGGGCCAACGTCCTGACTTTC.

The V gene is TRBV6-6, the J gene TRBJ2-3; TRBD2 matches 12 bases. The V segment lost 6 bases and the J segment 6 bases; nucleotides outside the gene matches: 7. The CDR3 is made up of 15 amino acids. The germline gives CDR1 MNHNY, CDR2 SVGAGI (reference sequence). The CDR3 spells CASSQGLAGGDTQYF. As DNA, the CDR3 is TGTGCCAGCAGCCAAGGGCTAGCGGGAGGGGATACGCAGTATTTT.

The V call is TRBV6-4, the J call TRBJ2-6; TRBD2 might be the D (5 bases). The germline gives CDR1 MRHNA, CDR2 SNTAGT. Trimming stripped 3 bases from V and 1 base from J, with 7 bases between. The CDR3 consists of 15 residues. The CDR3 DNA sequence: TGTGCCAGCAGTGAAACGGGATCTGGGGCCAACGTCCTGACTTTC. Its translation is CASSETGSGANVLTF.

The chain links TRBV11-2 to TRBJ1-2, with 8 bases lining up with TRBD1. V lost 1 base and J lost 5; bases outside the gene matches: 3. Germline-derived CDR1 and CDR2 are SGHAT and FQNNGV. The CDR3 spans 14 residues. The CDR3 DNA reads TGTGCCAGCAGCTTAGCGGGACAGGTTTATGGCTACACCTTC. It translates to CASSLAGQVYGYTF.

This clone has a single count. This CDR3 reads CASSHYRDITYEQYF. The CDR3 DNA reads TGCGCCAGCAGCCACTACCGGGACATCACCTACGAGCAGTACTTC. The J gene is TRBJ2-7, the V gene TRBV4-3, with a weak D call TRBD1 (6 bases). Trimming pared 3 bases from V and 2 bases from J, leaving 14 bases between. The CDR3 has 15 amino acids. Germline lookup yields CDR1 LGHNA and CDR2 YSLEER.

The rearrangement links TRBV13 to TRBJ2-3; possibly TRBD2 for D (6 bases). The CDR3 is 15 amino acids. V was shortened by 3 bases and J by 0 bases, with 10 bases between the two germline ends. Germline loops: CDR1 PRHDT, CDR2 FYEKMQ (reference sequence). The CDR3: CASSLGGRSTDTQYF. As DNA, the CDR3 is TGTGCCAGCAGCTTGGGGGGAAGGAGCACAGATACGCAGTATTTT.

CDR3 in DNA: TGTGCCAGCAGCCTCGGACAGGGGACAGATGAAGCTTTCTTT. Residues: CASSLGQGTDEAFF. This chain uses TRBV6-5 with TRBJ1-1, with 9 bases lining up with TRBD1. Trimming at V came to 6 bases and at J to 7 bases, leaving 9 bases not matched to a gene. Per germline, CDR1 MNHEY and CDR2 SVGAGI. The CDR3 has 14 amino acids.

The J gene is TRBJ2-5, the V gene TRBV9; TRBD2 aligns across 7 bases. This CDR3 has 16 residues. The V segment lost 1 base and the J segment 2 bases; nucleotides outside the gene matches: 8. Germline lookup yields CDR1 SGDLS and CDR2 YYNGEE. The CDR3 sequence is CASSVRGEPEQETQYF. The DNA for the CDR3 is TGTGCCAGCAGCGTACGGGGGGAACCCGAACAAGAGACCCAGTACTTC.

DNA of the CDR3: TGTGCCAGCAGTTGGGGACTAGCGGGACACAATGAGCAGTTCTTC. Translated, it gives CASSWGLAGHNEQFF. The rearrangement joins TRBV6-2 or TRBV6-3 to TRBJ2-1, with TRBD2 identical over 13 bases. The CDR3 is 15 amino acids. Looked up from germline, CDR1 is MNHEY and CDR2 is SVGEGT. V was pared by 4 bases and J by 5 bases, with 2 bases of the junction left unmatched.

The chain carries TRBV6-5 and TRBJ1-1, with 7 bases identical to TRBD1. The CDR3 is made up of 15 amino acids. V shed 4 bases, J shed 0 bases, and the junction held 5 bases outside the gene matches. CDR1 and CDR2 from the germline V gene are MNHEY and SVGAGI. The CDR3 reads CASSSPGQMNTEAFF. CDR3 nucleotide sequence: TGTGCCAGCAGTTCACCGGGACAGATGAACACTGAAGCTTTCTTT.

Concerning this clone itself: A junction boundary mismatches the germline segment, possibly from a read error. For the CDR3, the DNA is TGTGCCACCAGCTCCCAGGAGGGCGGTAACATTTTC. Its protein product is CATSSQEGGNIF. The chain uses TRBV15 and TRBJ2-7, with D maybe TRBD2 (6 bases). The CDR3 spans 12 residues. Per the germline V gene, CDR1 is LNHNV and CDR2 is YYDKDF (reference sequence).

The genes are TRBV6-2 or TRBV6-3 and TRBJ1-1, with 9 bases lining up with TRBD1. The CDR3 totals 14 residues. Germline V lookup: CDR1 MNHEY, CDR2 SVGEGT. The junction had 1 base not matched to a gene; V was cut back by 5 bases and J by 0 bases. CDR3 in amino acids: CASSNRGLNTEAFF. The CDR3 nucleotides are TGTGCCAGCAGTAACAGGGGGCTGAACACTGAAGCTTTCTTT.

This clone has only a few counts. The V and J genes are TRBV7-9 and TRBJ2-2, with D perhaps TRBD2 (5 bases). The CDR3 runs to 17 residues. The V gene lost 5 bases and the J gene lost 1 base, with 17 bases spanning the gap. The germline gives CDR1 SEHNR, CDR2 FQNEAQ (reference sequence). CDR3: CASSPGSWHLNTGELFF. CDR3 nucleotide sequence: TGTGCCAGCAGCCCTGGGAGCTGGCATCTGAACACCGGGGAGCTGTTTTTT.

This clone was observed a single time. The V call is TRBV5-6, the J call TRBJ1-1; D is unclear. Germline values: CDR1 SGHDT, CDR2 YYEEEE. CDR3 size: 13 residues. Trimming removed 2 bases at V and 5 bases at J, with 10 bases between. CDR3 amino acids: CASSFGQRTEAFF. CDR3 nucleotide sequence: TGTGCCAGCAGCTTTGGTCAGCGGACTGAAGCTTTCTTT.

V gene TRBV19 combines with J gene TRBJ2-7, with D perhaps TRBD2 (6 bases). Germline loops: CDR1 LNHDA, CDR2 SQIVND (reference sequence). Trimming shortened V by 10 bases and J by 4 bases, and 20 bases separated the two germline ends. This CDR3 has 14 amino acids. CDR3 in amino acids: CATRGRDLTYEQYF. CDR3 bases: TGTGCCACCAGAGGCCGGGACTTGACTTACGAGCAGTACTTC.